These T cell receptor beta chains were read from a single sample in a study of blood T cells in healthy people across ages. TCRdb reanalysed the 5' RACE reads using MiXCR and keeps one entry per CDR3 protein. The sample has 910,000 or so distinct CDR3 sequences, roughly 50% seen once. The sequencing sample was made of blood. These receptors came from a woman aged 60-70 years in good health. CDR3s include the opening cysteine and the closing phenylalanine or tryptophan. Each record gives: D gene, clone size, J gene, V gene, CDR3 protein, CDR3 DNA. D genes are given only for firm matches. Clone size is stated in some rows and not others, as once, few, many or a class when expanded.

>TRBD1|once|TRBJ1-6|TRBV20-1
CSAPGTGVNSPLHF
TGCAGTGCTCCCGGGACAGGGGTGAATTCACCCCTCCACTTT
>TRBD2|NA|TRBJ2-1|TRBV4-1
CASSQGSGREIYEQFF
TGCGCCAGCAGCCAGGGTAGCGGGAGAGAAATCTACGAGCAGTTCTTC
>NA|NA|TRBJ2-4|TRBV24-1
CATSHYPTGGTQYF
TGTGCCACCAGTCACTATCCCACCGGAGGAACCCAGTACTTC
>NA|NA|TRBJ2-1|TRBV20-1
CSARTASGNEQFF
TGCAGTGCTAGGACCGCTAGTGGGAATGAGCAGTTCTTC
>NA|NA|TRBJ2-7|TRBV7-2
CASTISGPSSYEQYF
TGTGCCAGTACAATCAGCGGGCCCAGCTCCTACGAGCAGTACTTC
>NA|once|TRBJ2-3|TRBV7-2
CANSLGRLVGLTDTQYF
TGTGCCAACAGCCTGGGTCGGTTGGTGGGTCTCACAGATACGCAGTATTTT
>TRBD1|NA|TRBJ2-3|TRBV7-2
CASSPWGTVNTDTQYF
TGTGCCAGCAGCCCGTGGGGGACAGTGAACACAGATACGCAGTATTTT
>TRBD2|few|TRBJ2-5|TRBV9
CASSVGGLAGGLETQYF
TGTGCCAGCAGCGTAGGGGGACTAGCGGGAGGGTTGGAGACCCAGTACTTC
>NA|NA|TRBJ2-7|TRBV11-3
CASSPGVGTYEQYF
TGTGCCAGCAGCCCGGGGGTAGGAACCTACGAGCAGTACTTC
>NA|NA|TRBJ1-2|TRBV20-1
CSALRAGYGYTF
TGCAGTGCCCTCCGTGCGGGCTATGGCTACACCTTC
>NA|NA|TRBJ2-7|TRBV21-1
CASSRTPGLADYSEQYF
TGTGCCAGCAGCAGAACCCCCGGGCTAGCGGATTACAGTGAGCAGTACTTC
>TRBD2|NA|TRBJ2-1|TRBV20-1
CSAAGGGLAGNEQFF
TGCAGTGCGGCCGGGGGGGGGCTAGCGGGCAATGAGCAGTTCTTC
>TRBD1|NA|TRBJ2-1|TRBV10-3
CAISGGTGYNEQFF
TGTGCCATCAGTGGCGGGACAGGATACAATGAGCAGTTCTTC
>TRBD2|few|TRBJ2-3|TRBV12-3/TRBV12-4
CASSSGTSGRRVDTQYF
TGTGCCAGCAGCTCCGGGACTAGCGGGAGGAGGGTAGATACGCAGTATTTT
>NA|NA|TRBJ2-5|TRBV15
CATSRRTEETQYF
TGTGCCACCAGCCGAAGGACCGAAGAGACCCAGTACTTC
>TRBD2|NA|TRBJ2-1|TRBV4-2
CASSEGTSGDNEQFF
TGTGCCAGCAGCGAGGGGACTAGCGGGGACAATGAGCAGTTCTTC
>TRBD2|NA|TRBJ2-3|TRBV7-2
CASSWTSTPDTQYF
TGTGCCAGCAGCTGGACTAGCACCCCAGATACGCAGTATTTT
>TRBD1|few|TRBJ2-5|TRBV7-3
CASRSPGTGGLETQYF
TGTGCCAGCAGATCACCGGGGACAGGGGGCCTTGAGACCCAGTACTTC
>NA|few|TRBJ1-6|TRBV12-3/TRBV12-4
CASSLAGINSPLHF
TGTGCCAGCAGTTTGGCAGGGATTAATTCACCCCTCCACTTT
>NA|once|TRBJ2-1|TRBV5-1
CASSLEDGLNEQFF
TGCGCCAGCAGCTTGGAGGACGGGCTCAATGAGCAGTTCTTC
>NA|NA|TRBJ1-4|TRBV10-2
CASSDGNEKLFF
TGCGCCAGCAGTGACGGTAATGAAAAACTGTTTTTT
>TRBD1|NA|TRBJ2-6|TRBV12-3/TRBV12-4
CASSPGTGARSGANVLTF
TGTGCCAGCAGCCCCGGGACAGGGGCCCGCTCTGGGGCCAACGTCCTGACTTTC
>NA|NA|TRBJ2-5|TRBV28
CASSFSLTGAPYQETQYF
TGTGCCAGCAGTTTTTCGCTAACGGGAGCCCCGTACCAAGAGACCCAGTACTTC
>NA|few|TRBJ2-5|TRBV29-1
CSVGSRGFQETQYF
TGCAGCGTTGGGTCTCGTGGATTCCAAGAGACCCAGTACTTC
>NA|NA|TRBJ1-1|TRBV7-2
CASSLALGGGTEAFF
TGTGCCAGCAGCTTAGCGCTGGGGGGAGGGACTGAAGCTTTCTTT
>NA|NA|TRBJ2-7|TRBV2
CASKGAAGKTYEQYF
TGTGCCAGCAAGGGGGCTGCGGGAAAAACCTACGAGCAGTACTTC
>TRBD2|many|TRBJ2-2|TRBV4-3
CASRTSGTDTGELFF
TGCGCCAGCAGGACTAGCGGGACGGACACCGGGGAGCTGTTTTTT
>NA|few|TRBJ2-3|TRBV7-9
CASSLTLPTDTQYF
TGTGCCAGCAGCTTAACGCTCCCCACAGATACGCAGTATTTT
>NA|many|TRBJ2-5|TRBV5-1
CASSLASYAQETQYF
TGCGCCAGCAGCTTGGCAAGCTACGCCCAAGAGACCCAGTACTTC
>NA|few|TRBJ2-3|TRBV6-6
CASSYGRGFTDTQYF
TGTGCCAGCAGTTACGGCCGGGGGTTCACAGATACGCAGTATTTT
>TRBD1|few|TRBJ2-1|TRBV5-1
CASSHMTGGIDEQFF
TGCGCCAGCAGCCACATGACAGGGGGGATCGATGAGCAGTTCTTC
>NA|many|TRBJ2-5|TRBV28
CASSTRNQETQYF
TGTGCCAGCAGTACCCGGAACCAAGAGACCCAGTACTTC
>TRBD2|NA|TRBJ2-3|TRBV7-9
CASSWTSGKRDTQYF
TGTGCCAGCAGCTGGACTAGCGGGAAACGCGATACGCAGTATTTT
>NA|few|TRBJ2-7|TRBV5-5
CASSLDSRGPIPYEQYF
TGTGCCAGCAGCTTGGATTCGAGGGGCCCAATCCCCTACGAGCAGTACTTC
>TRBD2|NA|TRBJ2-1|TRBV20-1
CSARDSASGEIEQFF
TGCAGTGCTAGAGATTCGGCTAGCGGGGAAATTGAGCAGTTCTTC
>NA|few|TRBJ2-6|TRBV4-1
CASRRVGGANVLTF
TGCGCCAGCAGAAGGGTTGGTGGGGCCAACGTCCTGACTTTC
>NA|few|TRBJ2-7|TRBV25-1
CASSDPQGNHYEQYF
TGTGCCAGCAGTGACCCACAGGGAAACCACTACGAGCAGTACTTC
>NA|once|TRBJ1-2|TRBV5-1
CASSLGQNPVLFYGYTF
TGCGCCAGCAGCTTGGGACAGAATCCTGTCCTCTTCTATGGCTACACCTTC
>TRBD1|once|TRBJ1-2|TRBV4-1
CASSQMGTGRDYTF
TGCGCCAGCAGCCAGATGGGGACAGGGCGGGACTACACCTTC